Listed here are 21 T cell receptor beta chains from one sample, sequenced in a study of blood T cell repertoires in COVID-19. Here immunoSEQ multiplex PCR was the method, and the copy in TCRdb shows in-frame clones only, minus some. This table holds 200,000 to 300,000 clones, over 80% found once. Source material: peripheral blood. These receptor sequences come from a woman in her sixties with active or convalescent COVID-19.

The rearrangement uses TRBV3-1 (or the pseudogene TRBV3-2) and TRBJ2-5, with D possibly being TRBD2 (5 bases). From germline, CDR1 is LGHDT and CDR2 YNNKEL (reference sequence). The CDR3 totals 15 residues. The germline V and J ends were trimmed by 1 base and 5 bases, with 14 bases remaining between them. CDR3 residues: CASSQGPLGWETQYF. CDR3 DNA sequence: TGTGCCAGCAGCCAAGGTCCACTAGGCTGGGAGACCCAGTACTTC.

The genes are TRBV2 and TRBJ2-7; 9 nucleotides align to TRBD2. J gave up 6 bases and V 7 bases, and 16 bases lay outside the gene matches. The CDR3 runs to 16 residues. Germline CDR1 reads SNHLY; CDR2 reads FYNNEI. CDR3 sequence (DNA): TGTGCCAGCATGGGAGGTGAAGCGGGAGGTCGAGGCGAGCAGTACTTC. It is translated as CASMGGEAGGRGEQYF.

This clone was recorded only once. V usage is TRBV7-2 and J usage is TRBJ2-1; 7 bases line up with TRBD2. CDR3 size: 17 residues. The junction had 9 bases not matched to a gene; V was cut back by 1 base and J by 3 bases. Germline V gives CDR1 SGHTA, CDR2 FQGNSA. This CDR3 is CASSLVPTSRVYNEQFF. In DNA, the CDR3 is TGTGCCAGCAGCTTAGTCCCGACTAGCCGGGTCTACAATGAGCAGTTCTTC.

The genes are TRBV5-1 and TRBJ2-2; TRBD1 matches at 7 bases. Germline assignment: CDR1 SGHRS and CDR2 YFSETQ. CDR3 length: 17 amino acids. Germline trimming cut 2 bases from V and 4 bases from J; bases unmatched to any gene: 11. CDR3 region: CASSFLGQAGGTGELFF. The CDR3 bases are TGCGCCAGCAGCTTCCTAGGACAGGCGGGCGGCACCGGGGAGCTGTTTTTT.

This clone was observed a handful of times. CDR3 bases: TGTGCCACCACTAGCGGGAGAACCAATGAAAAACTGTTTTTT. Translating it yields CATTSGRTNEKLFF. V and J are TRBV10-3 and TRBJ1-4, with D unresolved. CDR3 size: 14 residues. Looked up from germline, CDR1 is ENHRY and CDR2 is SYGVKD. V was pared by 10 bases and J by 5 bases, with 17 bases between.

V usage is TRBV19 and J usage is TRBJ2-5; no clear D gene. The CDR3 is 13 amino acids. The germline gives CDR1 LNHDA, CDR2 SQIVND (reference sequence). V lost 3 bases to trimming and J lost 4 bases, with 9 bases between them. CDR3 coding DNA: TGTGCCAGTAGTATTGGCCTTGGAGAGACCCAGTACTTC. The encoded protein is CASSIGLGETQYF.

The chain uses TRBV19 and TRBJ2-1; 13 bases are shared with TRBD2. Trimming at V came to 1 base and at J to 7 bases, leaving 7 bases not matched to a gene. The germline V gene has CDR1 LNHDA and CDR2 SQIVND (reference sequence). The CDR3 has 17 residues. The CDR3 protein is CASSIVLLAGGDNEQFF. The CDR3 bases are TGTGCCAGTAGTATAGTCCTACTAGCGGGAGGGGATAATGAGCAGTTCTTC.

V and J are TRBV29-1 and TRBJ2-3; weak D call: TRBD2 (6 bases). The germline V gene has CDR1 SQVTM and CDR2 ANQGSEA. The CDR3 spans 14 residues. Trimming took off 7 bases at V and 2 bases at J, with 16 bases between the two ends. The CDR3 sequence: CSEKLAGNTDTQYF. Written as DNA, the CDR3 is TGCAGCGAAAAACTAGCTGGGAACACAGATACGCAGTATTTT.

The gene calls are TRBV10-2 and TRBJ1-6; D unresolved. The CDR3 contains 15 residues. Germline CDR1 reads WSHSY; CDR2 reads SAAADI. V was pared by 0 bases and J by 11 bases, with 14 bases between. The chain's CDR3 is CASSESRAPGAPLHF. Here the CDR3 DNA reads TGCGCCAGCAGTGAGTCCCGGGCCCCCGGGGCACCCCTCCACTTT.

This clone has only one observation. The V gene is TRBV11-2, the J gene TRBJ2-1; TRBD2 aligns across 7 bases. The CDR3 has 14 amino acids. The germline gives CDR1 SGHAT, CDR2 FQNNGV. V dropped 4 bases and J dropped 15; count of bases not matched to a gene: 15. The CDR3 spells CASSSRPGLSVRFF. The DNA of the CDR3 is TGTGCCAGCAGCTCTCGGCCGGGACTAAGCGTTCGGTTCTTC.

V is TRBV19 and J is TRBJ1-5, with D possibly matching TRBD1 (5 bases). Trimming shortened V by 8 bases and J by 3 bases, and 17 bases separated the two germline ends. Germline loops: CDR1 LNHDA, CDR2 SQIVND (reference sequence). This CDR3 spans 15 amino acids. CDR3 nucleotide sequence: TGTGCCAGTTCCGGGGCCCCGGGAGACAATCAGCCCCAGCATTTT. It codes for CASSGAPGDNQPQHF.

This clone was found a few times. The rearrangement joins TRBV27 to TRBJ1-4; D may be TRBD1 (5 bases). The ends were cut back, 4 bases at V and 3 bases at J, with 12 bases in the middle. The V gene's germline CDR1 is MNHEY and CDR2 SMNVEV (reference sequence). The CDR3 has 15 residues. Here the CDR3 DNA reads TGTGCCAGCAGTTGGGGGGGGGAAGCTAATGAAAAACTGTTTTTT. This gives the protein CASSWGGEANEKLFF. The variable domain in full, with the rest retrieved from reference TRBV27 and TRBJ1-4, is EAQVTQNPRYLITVTGKKLTVTCSQNMNHEYMSWYRQDPGLGLRQIYYSMNVEVTDKGDVPEGYKVSRKEKRNFPLILESPSPNQTSLYFCASSWGGEANEKLFFGSGTQLSVL.

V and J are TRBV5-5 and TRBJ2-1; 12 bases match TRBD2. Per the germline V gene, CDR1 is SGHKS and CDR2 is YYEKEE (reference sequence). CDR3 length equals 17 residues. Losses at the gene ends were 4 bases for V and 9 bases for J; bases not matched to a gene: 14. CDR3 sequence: CASSPALLAGGPTEQFF. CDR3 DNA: TGTGCCAGCAGCCCGGCCCTACTAGCGGGGGGCCCCACTGAGCAGTTCTTC.

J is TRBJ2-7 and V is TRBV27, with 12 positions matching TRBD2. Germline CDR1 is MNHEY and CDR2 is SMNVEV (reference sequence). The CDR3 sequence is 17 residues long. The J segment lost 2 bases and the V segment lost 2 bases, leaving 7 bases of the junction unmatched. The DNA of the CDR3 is TGTGCCAGCAGTTTAGGTTTAAGACTAGCGGGAGCCTACGAGCAGTACTTC. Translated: CASSLGLRLAGAYEQYF.

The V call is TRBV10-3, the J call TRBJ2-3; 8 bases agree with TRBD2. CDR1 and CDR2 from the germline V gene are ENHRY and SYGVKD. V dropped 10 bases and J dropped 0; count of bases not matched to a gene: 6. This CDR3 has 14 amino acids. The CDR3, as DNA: TGTGCCACCACTAGCGGAGCTAGCACAGATACGCAGTATTTT. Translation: CATTSGASTDTQYF.

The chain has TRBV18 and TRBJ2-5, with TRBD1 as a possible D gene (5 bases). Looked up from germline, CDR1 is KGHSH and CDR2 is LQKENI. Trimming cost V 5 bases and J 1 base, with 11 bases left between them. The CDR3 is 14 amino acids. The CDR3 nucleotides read TGTGCCAGCTCAAAGACAGCAACCCAAGAGACCCAGTACTTC. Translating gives CASSKTATQETQYF.

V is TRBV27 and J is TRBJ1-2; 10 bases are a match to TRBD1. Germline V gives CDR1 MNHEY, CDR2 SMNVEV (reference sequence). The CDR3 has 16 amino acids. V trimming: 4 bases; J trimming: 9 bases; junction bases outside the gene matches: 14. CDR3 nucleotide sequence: TGTGCCAGCAGTTCCGCTAGGACAGGGGGAAGAGTTAGCTACACCTTC. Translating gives CASSSARTGGRVSYTF.

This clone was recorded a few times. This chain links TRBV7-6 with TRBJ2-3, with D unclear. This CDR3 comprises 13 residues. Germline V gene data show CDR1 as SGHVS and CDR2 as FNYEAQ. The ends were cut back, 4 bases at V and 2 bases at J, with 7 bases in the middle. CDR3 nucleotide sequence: TGTGCCAGCAGCTCCGCGGCCACAGATACGCAGTATTTT. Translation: CASSSAATDTQYF.

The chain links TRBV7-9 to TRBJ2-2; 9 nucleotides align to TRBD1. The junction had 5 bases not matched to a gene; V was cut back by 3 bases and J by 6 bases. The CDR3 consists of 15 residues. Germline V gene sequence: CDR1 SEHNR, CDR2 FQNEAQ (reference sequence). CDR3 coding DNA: TGTGCCAGCAGCTTTGGGACAGGGCGCCCCGGGGAGCTGTTTTTT. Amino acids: CASSFGTGRPGELFF.

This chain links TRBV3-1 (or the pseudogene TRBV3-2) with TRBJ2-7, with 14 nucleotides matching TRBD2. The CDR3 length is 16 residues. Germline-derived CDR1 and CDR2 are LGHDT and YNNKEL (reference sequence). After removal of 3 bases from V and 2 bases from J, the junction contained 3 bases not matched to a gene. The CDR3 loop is CASSHEGLAGAYEQYF. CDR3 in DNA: TGTGCCAGCAGCCATGAGGGACTAGCGGGAGCCTACGAGCAGTACTTC.

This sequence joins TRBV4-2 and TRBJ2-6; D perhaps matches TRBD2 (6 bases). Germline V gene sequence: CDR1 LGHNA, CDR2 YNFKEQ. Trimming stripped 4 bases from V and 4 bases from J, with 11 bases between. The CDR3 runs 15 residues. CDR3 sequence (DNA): TGTGCCAGCAGCCCACTAGCTAGCGGGGCCAACGTCCTGACTTTC. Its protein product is CASSPLASGANVLTF.